The 23 T cell receptor beta chains presented below share a single source sample, sequenced in a study of blood T cells in healthy people across ages. Together with a sample-barcoded 5' primer, a J-beta primer mix was included in a second PCR lasting about 7 to 12 cycles. A single record per CDR3 protein comes from TCRdb applying MiXCR to the 5' RACE reads. This table has some 640,000 distinct CDR3 sequences, 45% to 50% appearing once. Sequenced sample: blood. These receptors were collected from a woman aged 55-69 years in good health.

This sequence joins TRBV7-2 and TRBJ2-5, with 10 bases matching TRBD2. CDR3 length: 14 amino acids. Germline values: CDR1 SGHTA, CDR2 FQGNSA. Trimming cost V 5 bases and J 3 bases; bases outside gene matches: 3. The CDR3 region has the DNA TGTGCCAGCAGCGCCGGACTAGCGGAAGAGACCCAGTACTTC. This translates into CASSAGLAEETQYF.

This clonotype was counted only a few times. Compared with germline, one end of the junction differs, possibly owing to a read error. The CDR3, as DNA: TGTGCCTGCAGCCCCCTCGGGGGGAACTTTGATAATCGCACAGATACGCAGTATTTT. Its protein is CACSPLGGNFDNRTDTQYF. V is TRBV28 and J is TRBJ2-3; 7 bases are shared with TRBD2. The CDR3 sequence is 19 residues long. The germline CDR1 and CDR2 sequences are MDHEN and SYDVKM.

The table lists this clonotype with a few counts. The chain uses TRBV5-1 and TRBJ2-5; no clear D gene. The ends were cut back, 2 bases at V and 11 bases at J, with 16 bases in the middle. Germline assignment: CDR1 SGHRS and CDR2 YFSETQ. The CDR3 loop spans 13 amino acids. The CDR3 bases are TGCGCCAGCAGCTTATTGGCTTACAATGAGCAGTACTTC. Amino acids: CASSLLAYNEQYF.

This chain links TRBV5-8 with TRBJ1-2; no reliable D call. CDR3 length: 15 residues. Germline CDR1 SGHTS, CDR2 YDEGEE. Trimming took 3 bases from V and 4 from J, leaving 16 bases between them. In DNA form, the CDR3 reads TGTGCCAGCAGCTCGGGAATATCAGAGTTCTATGGCTACACCTTC. Translating it yields CASSSGISEFYGYTF.

The V and J genes are TRBV7-9 and TRBJ2-3; 7 nucleotides line up with TRBD1. Germline V lookup: CDR1 SEHNR, CDR2 FQNEAQ (reference sequence). The CDR3 has 12 residues. After removal of 5 bases from V and 7 bases from J, the junction contained 3 bases not matched to a gene. The CDR3 DNA reads as TGTGCCAGCAGCCCGACAGGGAATACGCAGTATTTT. This codes for CASSPTGNTQYF. Together with reference TRBV7-9 and TRBJ2-3, the CDR3 gives the full variable domain: DTGVSQNPRHKITKRGQNVTFRCDPISEHNRLYWYRQTLGQGPEFLTYFQNEAQLEKSRLLSDRFSAERPKGSFSTLEIQRTEQGDSAMYLCASSPTGNTQYFGPGTRLTVL.

V usage is TRBV5-1 and J usage is TRBJ1-1, with D perhaps matching TRBD1 (6 bases). The V gene lost 3 bases and the J gene lost 5 bases, with 17 bases spanning the gap. CDR3 size: 15 residues. Germline lookup yields CDR1 SGHRS and CDR2 YFSETQ. This CDR3 reads CASSSNGGGGTEAFF. The CDR3 nucleotides read TGCGCCAGCAGCTCCAACGGGGGGGGCGGAACTGAAGCTTTCTTT.

The V gene is TRBV7-2, the J gene TRBJ1-4; D unresolved. Germline lookup yields CDR1 SGHTA and CDR2 FQGNSA. The CDR3 loop spans 14 amino acids. Between the trimmed V and J ends, which lost 2 bases and 0 bases, there was a span of 4 bases. CDR3: CASSLFATNEKLFF. CDR3 coding DNA: TGTGCCAGCAGCTTATTCGCAACTAATGAAAAACTGTTTTTT.

The chain employs TRBV28 and TRBJ2-7, with 7 bases fitting TRBD1. Germline assignment: CDR1 MDHEN and CDR2 SYDVKM. V shed 5 bases and J 6 bases; nucleotides not matched to a gene: 4. The CDR3 extends over 12 amino acids. CDR3 in DNA: TGTGCCAGCAGTCCGACAGGGAGCGAGCAGTACTTC. This codes for CASSPTGSEQYF.

V gene TRBV6-2 or TRBV6-3 combines with J gene TRBJ2-1, with D hard to call. Germline V gene data show CDR1 as MNHEY and CDR2 as SVGEGT. The CDR3 is 12 residues long. Trimming cost V 7 bases and J 7 bases, with 11 bases left between them. The CDR3 is CASTKQRNEQFF. CDR3 in DNA: TGTGCCAGCACCAAACAAAGAAATGAGCAGTTCTTC.

The chain is built from TRBV29-1 and TRBJ2-4; D is uncertain. The J call may not be correct, given that the DNA end is closer to TRBJ2-5. Germline V gives CDR1 SQVTM, CDR2 ANQGSEA. The CDR3 runs to 11 residues. The CDR3 nucleotides are TGCAGCGGTACAGAGAAAGAGACCCAGTACTTC. This encodes CSGTEKETQYF.

This clonotype was counted between two and nine times. The V and J genes are TRBV29-1 and TRBJ2-1; tentative D call: TRBD2 (7 bases). CDR1 SQVTM and CDR2 ANQGSEA come from the germline V gene. V dropped 7 bases and J dropped 0 bases, with 16 bases sitting between them. The CDR3 covers 15 residues. CDR3 amino acids: CSGGGGASSYNEQFF. CDR3 nucleotides: TGCAGCGGGGGGGGCGGCGCTAGCTCCTACAATGAGCAGTTCTTC.

V and J are TRBV7-8 and TRBJ2-1; possible D gene TRBD2, 5 bases. The J call may be incorrect, as the DNA end agrees better with TRBJ2-7. The CDR3 runs 15 residues. The V gene's germline CDR1 is SGHVS and CDR2 FQNEAQ. This chain's CDR3 is CASSLESGYYNEQYF. In DNA, the CDR3 is TGTGCCAGCAGCTTAGAATCGGGGTACTACAATGAGCAGTACTTC.

The chain has TRBV7-3 and TRBJ2-7, with 7 bases identical to TRBD1. The CDR3 contains 16 residues. V shed 5 bases and J 2 bases; nucleotides not matched to a gene: 12. The germline gives CDR1 SGHTA, CDR2 FQGTGA. The CDR3 here is CASSVDPDRAAYEQYF. For the CDR3, the DNA is TGTGCCAGCAGCGTAGACCCCGACAGGGCGGCCTACGAGCAGTACTTC.

The chain uses TRBV10-3 and TRBJ2-1; 11 positions match TRBD2. The V gene end was trimmed by 5 bases and the J gene end by 4 bases; junction bases not matched to a gene: 4. Germline lookup yields CDR1 ENHRY and CDR2 SYGVKD. CDR3 length: 15 residues. The CDR3 sequence is CAISPRLAGYNEQFF. CDR3 DNA: TGTGCCATCAGTCCCCGACTAGCGGGGTACAATGAGCAGTTCTTC.

The sample holds a few counts of this clonotype. At one end the junction does not follow the germline gene, possibly because of a read error. The chain combines TRBV5-1 with TRBJ2-7; D is perhaps TRBD1 (5 bases). The V gene's germline CDR1 is SGHRS and CDR2 YFSETQ. CDR3 length equals 14 residues. Written as DNA, the CDR3 is TGTGCCAGCAGCTTAGATCAGGGCAGATACGAGCAGTACTTC. It yields the protein CASSLDQGRYEQYF.

V is TRBV29-1 and J is TRBJ1-2; D is unresolved. Germline loops: CDR1 SQVTM, CDR2 ANQGSEA. The CDR3 length is 14 residues. V was cut by 4 bases and J by 0 bases, with 12 bases left in between. The CDR3 DNA follows: TGCAGCGTTGTCTCTGCAGAGGCTAACTATGGCTACACCTTC. As protein: CSVVSAEANYGYTF.

At least ten counts were recorded for this clonotype. The chain recombines TRBV27 with TRBJ2-5, with 13 bases lining up with TRBD2. Germline CDR1 and CDR2: MNHEY and SMNVEV (reference sequence). The length of the CDR3 is 18 residues. The V segment lost 2 bases and the J segment 0 bases; nucleotides outside the gene matches: 6. The CDR3 DNA reads as TGTGCCAGCAGTTTAAAGGGACTAGCGGGACCCAACCAAGAGACCCAGTACTTC. Protein product: CASSLKGLAGPNQETQYF.

The chain links TRBV28 to TRBJ2-6, with 9 bases identical to TRBD1. Germline-derived CDR1 and CDR2 are MDHEN and SYDVKM. This CDR3 contains 17 residues. J lost 4 bases, V lost 5 bases, and 9 bases had no gene match. Here the CDR3 reads CASSLPQGASGANVLTF. DNA of the CDR3: TGTGCCAGCAGTCTCCCACAGGGGGCCTCGGGGGCCAACGTCCTGACTTTC. Variable domain in full (rest from reference TRBV28 and TRBJ2-6): DVKVTQSSRYLVKRTGEKVFLECVQDMDHENMFWYRQDPGLGLRLIYFSYDVKMKEKGDIPEGYSVSREKKERFSLILESASTNQTSMYLCASSLPQGASGANVLTFGAGSRLTVL.

This chain uses TRBV6-2 or TRBV6-3 with TRBJ2-1, with a weak D call TRBD2 (5 bases). This CDR3 has 18 amino acids. Looked up from germline, CDR1 is MNHEY and CDR2 is SVGEGT. Trimming took 0 bases from V and 5 from J, leaving 20 bases between them. In nucleotides, the CDR3 is TGTGCCAGCAGTTACTCGAGAGATCCAGAGGGTAGGAACAATGAGCAGTTCTTC. Its translation: CASSYSRDPEGRNNEQFF.

This clonotype turned up a few times. The V gene is TRBV30, the J gene TRBJ2-1; 8 nucleotides line up with TRBD2. Germline CDR1 GTSNPN, CDR2 SVGIG (reference sequence). The J segment lost 10 bases and the V segment lost 5 bases, leaving 10 bases of the junction unmatched. The CDR3 length is 13 residues. The CDR3 DNA reads as TGTGCCTGGGACCTCACCTCTAGCGGGGAGCAGTTCTTC. Its translation: CAWDLTSSGEQFF.

This clonotype was observed a handful of times. The chain couples TRBV5-1 to TRBJ2-1, with 15 bases fitting TRBD2. The length of the CDR3 is 15 residues. V shed 3 bases and J 10 bases; nucleotides not matched to a gene: 5. Germline CDR1 is SGHRS and CDR2 is YFSETQ. CDR3 sequence reads: CASSSGTSGGIEQFF. CDR3 nucleotide sequence: TGCGCCAGCAGCTCCGGGACTAGCGGGGGGATCGAGCAGTTCTTC.

This clonotype was seen a few times. V usage is TRBV15 and J usage is TRBJ2-1, with D tentatively TRBD1 (5 bases). V lost 4 bases and J lost 3, with 10 bases in between. This CDR3 spans 14 amino acids. The germline CDR1 and CDR2 sequences are LNHNV and YYDKDF (reference sequence). The DNA for the CDR3 is TGTGCCACCAGCAAAGGTCAGGGCTACAATGAGCAGTTCTTC. Translating it yields CATSKGQGYNEQFF.

The V call is TRBV5-1, the J call TRBJ2-4; 7 bases fit TRBD1. The DNA matches TRBJ2-7 better at its end, which makes the J call doubtful. Germline values: CDR1 SGHRS, CDR2 YFSETQ. This CDR3 is 15 amino acids long. The CDR3 protein is CASSSSGTATCEQYF. CDR3 nucleotide sequence: TGCGCCAGCAGCTCGTCCGGGACAGCCACCTGCGAGCAGTACTTC.